Listed here are 2 T cell receptor beta chains from one sample, sequenced in a study of cytomegalovirus exposure and HLA in healthy donors (dated by TCRdb to about 2017). Library construction relied on the immunoSEQ multiplex PCR assay. For the multiplex PCR, a mixture combining 60 forward primers for TCR Vbeta segments and 13 reverse primers for TCR Jbeta segments was used. TCRdb stores this immuneACCESS table with in-frame sequences only. Part of the clones is absent; in the studies checked, under half of the shortfall reflects unresolved V genes, and no reason is known for the rest. In all, the sample holds roughly 120,000 clones, and approximately 80% of those were seen once. Around 5.8% of the sample comes from the top ten. The sample taken for sequencing was PBMCs. Every receptor here comes from a man aged 18 to 29 in good health and CMV-seropositive.

The CDR3 protein is CASSLASGSPPYSYNEQFF. For the CDR3, the DNA is TGTGCCAGCAGCTTGGCTAGCGGGAGTCCCCCCTACTCCTACAATGAGCAGTTCTTC. The rearrangement joins TRBV5-4 to TRBJ2-1, with 10 bases fitting TRBD2. Germline loops: CDR1 SGHNT, CDR2 YYREEE (reference sequence). CDR3 size: 19 residues. V shed 0 bases, J shed 0 bases, and the junction held 9 bases outside the gene matches.

The chain joins TRBV11-3 to TRBJ2-7; maybe TRBD1 (7 bases). This CDR3 spans 14 amino acids. Germline V gene data show CDR1 as SGHNT and CDR2 as YENEEA. V lost 8 bases to trimming and J lost 4 bases, with 18 bases between them. For the CDR3, the DNA is TGTGCCAGCTCGAAGGGGGCCGCGGGGTACGAGCAGTACTTC. This codes for CASSKGAAGYEQYF. The whole variable domain, remainder taken from reference TRBV11-3 and TRBJ2-7, is EAGVVQSPRYKIIEKKQPVAFWCNPISGHNTLYWYLQNLGQGPELLIRYENEEAVDDSQLPKDRFSAERLKGVDSTLKIQPAELGDSAVYLCASSKGAAGYEQYFGPGTRLTVT.